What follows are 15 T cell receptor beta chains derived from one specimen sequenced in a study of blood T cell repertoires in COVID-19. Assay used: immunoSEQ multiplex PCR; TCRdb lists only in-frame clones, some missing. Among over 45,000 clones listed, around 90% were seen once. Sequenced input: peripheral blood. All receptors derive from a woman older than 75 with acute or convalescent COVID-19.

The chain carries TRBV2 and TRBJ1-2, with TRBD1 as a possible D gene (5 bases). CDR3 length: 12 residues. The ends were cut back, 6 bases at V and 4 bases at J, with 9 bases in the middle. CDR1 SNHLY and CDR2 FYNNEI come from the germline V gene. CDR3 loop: CASRSDSYGYTF. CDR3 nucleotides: TGTGCCAGCAGAAGCGACAGCTATGGCTACACCTTC. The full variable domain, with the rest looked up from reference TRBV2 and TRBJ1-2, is EPEVTQTPSHQVTQMGQEVILRCVPISNHLYFYWYRQILGQKVEFLVSFYNNEISEKSEIFDDQFSVERPDGSNFTLKIRSTKLEDSAMYFCASRSDSYGYTFGSGTRLTVV.

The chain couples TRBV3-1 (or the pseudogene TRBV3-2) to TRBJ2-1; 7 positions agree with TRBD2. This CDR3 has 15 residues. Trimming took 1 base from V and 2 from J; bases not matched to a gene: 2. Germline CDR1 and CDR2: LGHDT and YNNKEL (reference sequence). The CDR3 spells CASSQASGTYNEQFF. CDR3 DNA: TGTGCCAGCAGCCAAGCGAGCGGGACCTACAATGAGCAGTTCTTC.

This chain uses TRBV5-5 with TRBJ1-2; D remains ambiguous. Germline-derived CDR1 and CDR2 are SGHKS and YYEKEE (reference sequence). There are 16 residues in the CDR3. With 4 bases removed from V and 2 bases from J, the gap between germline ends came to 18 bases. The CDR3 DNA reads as TGTGCCAGCAGCCTAAGTGGCGGAGCGCTCAACTATGGCTACACCTTC. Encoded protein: CASSLSGGALNYGYTF.

The chain's CDR3 is CASSVVPSGGGADTQYF. The CDR3 nucleotides are TGTGCCAGCAGCGTAGTTCCCAGCGGGGGGGGCGCAGATACGCAGTATTTT. The chain joins TRBV9 to TRBJ2-3; 10 bases agree with TRBD2. CDR3 length: 17 amino acids. Germline V lookup: CDR1 SGDLS, CDR2 YYNGEE. V gave up 0 bases and J gave up 4 bases; unmatched junction bases: 8.

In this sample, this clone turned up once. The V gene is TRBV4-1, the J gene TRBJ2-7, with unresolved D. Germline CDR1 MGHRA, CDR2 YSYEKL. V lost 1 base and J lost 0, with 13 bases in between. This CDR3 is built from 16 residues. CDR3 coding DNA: TGCGCCAGCAGCCAAGCATCCGCAAGGAGCTCCTACGAGCAGTACTTC. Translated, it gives CASSQASARSSYEQYF.

CDR3 sequence reads: CASSERGVGGELFF. The CDR3, as DNA: TGTGCCAGCAGTGAACGGGGGGTAGGCGGGGAGCTGTTTTTT. The chain joins TRBV25-1 to TRBJ2-2, with 7 bases identical to TRBD2. CDR1 is MGHDK and CDR2 is SYGVNS in the germline V gene. The CDR3 totals 14 residues. V gave up 2 bases and J gave up 7 bases; unmatched junction bases: 4.

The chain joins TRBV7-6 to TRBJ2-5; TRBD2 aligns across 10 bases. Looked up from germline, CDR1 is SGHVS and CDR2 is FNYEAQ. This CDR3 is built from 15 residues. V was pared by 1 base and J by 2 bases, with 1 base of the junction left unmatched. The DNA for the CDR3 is TGTGCCAGCAGCTTAGGGACTAGCGGACAAGAGACCCAGTACTTC. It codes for CASSLGTSGQETQYF.

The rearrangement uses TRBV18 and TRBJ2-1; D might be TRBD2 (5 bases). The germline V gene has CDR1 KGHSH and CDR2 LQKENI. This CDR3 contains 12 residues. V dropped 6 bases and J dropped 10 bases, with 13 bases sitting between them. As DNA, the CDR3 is TGTGCCAGCTCGCGGGCCGGTGACGAGCAGTTCTTC. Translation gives CASSRAGDEQFF.

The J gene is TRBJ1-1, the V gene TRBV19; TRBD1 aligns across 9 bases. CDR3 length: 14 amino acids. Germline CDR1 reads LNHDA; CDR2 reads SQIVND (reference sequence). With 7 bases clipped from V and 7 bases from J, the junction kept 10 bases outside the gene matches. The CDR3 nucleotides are TGTGCCAGTACTACAGGGGGCGCGGGGCGTGAAGCTTTCTTT. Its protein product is CASTTGGAGREAFF.

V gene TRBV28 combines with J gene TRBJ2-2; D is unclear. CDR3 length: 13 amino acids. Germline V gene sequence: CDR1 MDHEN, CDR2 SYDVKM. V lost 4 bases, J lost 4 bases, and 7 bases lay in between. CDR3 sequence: CASSWATTGELFF. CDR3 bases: TGTGCCAGCAGTTGGGCGACCACCGGGGAGCTGTTTTTT.

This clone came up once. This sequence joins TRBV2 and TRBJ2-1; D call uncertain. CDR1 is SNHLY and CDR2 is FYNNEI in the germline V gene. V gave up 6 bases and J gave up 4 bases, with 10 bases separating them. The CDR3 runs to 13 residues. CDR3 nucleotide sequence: TGTGCCAGCAGCCCGGTCCTTTACAATGAGCAGTTCTTC. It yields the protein CASSPVLYNEQFF. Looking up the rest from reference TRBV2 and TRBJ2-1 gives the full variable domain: EPEVTQTPSHQVTQMGQEVILRCVPISNHLYFYWYRQILGQKVEFLVSFYNNEISEKSEIFDDQFSVERPDGSNFTLKIRSTKLEDSAMYFCASSPVLYNEQFFGPGTRLTVL.

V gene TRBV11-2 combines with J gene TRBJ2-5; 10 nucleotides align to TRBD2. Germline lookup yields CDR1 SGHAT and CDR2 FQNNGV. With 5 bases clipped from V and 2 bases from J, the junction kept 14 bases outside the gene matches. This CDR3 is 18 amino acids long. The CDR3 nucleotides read TGTGCCAGCAGCCTTCGGACTAGCGGCCTCAGTCATCAAGAGACCCAGTACTTC. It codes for CASSLRTSGLSHQETQYF.

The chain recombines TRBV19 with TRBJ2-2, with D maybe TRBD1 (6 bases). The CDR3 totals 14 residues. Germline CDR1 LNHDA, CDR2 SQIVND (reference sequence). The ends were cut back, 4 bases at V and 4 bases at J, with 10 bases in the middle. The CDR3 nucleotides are TGTGCCAGTAGTAGTCAGGGGCGCACCGGGGAGCTGTTTTTT. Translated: CASSSQGRTGELFF.

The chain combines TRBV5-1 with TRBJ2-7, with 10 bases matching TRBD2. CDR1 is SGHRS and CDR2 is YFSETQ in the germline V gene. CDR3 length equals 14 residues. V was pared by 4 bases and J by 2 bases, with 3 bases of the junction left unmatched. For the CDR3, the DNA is TGCGCCAGCAGCGTGAGCGGGGGGGCCTACGAGCAGTACTTC. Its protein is CASSVSGGAYEQYF.

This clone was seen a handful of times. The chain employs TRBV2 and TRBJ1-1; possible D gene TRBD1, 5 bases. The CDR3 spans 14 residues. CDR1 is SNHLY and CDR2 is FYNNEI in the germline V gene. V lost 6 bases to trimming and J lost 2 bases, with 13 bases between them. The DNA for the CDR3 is TGTGCCAGCAGGGAAACAGGAGCCAACACTGAAGCTTTCTTT. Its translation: CASRETGANTEAFF.